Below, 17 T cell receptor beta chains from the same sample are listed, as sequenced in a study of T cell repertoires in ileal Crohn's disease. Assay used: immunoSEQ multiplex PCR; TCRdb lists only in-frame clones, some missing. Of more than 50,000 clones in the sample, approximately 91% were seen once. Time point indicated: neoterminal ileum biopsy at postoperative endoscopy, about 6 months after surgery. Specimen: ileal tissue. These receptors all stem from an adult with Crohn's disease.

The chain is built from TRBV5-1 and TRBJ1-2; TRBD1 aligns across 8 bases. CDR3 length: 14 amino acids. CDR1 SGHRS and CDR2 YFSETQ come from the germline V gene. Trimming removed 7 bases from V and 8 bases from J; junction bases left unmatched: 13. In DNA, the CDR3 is TGCGCCAGCCGACCCGGTGGAGGACAGGGAGGCTACACCTTC. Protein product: CASRPGGGQGGYTF.

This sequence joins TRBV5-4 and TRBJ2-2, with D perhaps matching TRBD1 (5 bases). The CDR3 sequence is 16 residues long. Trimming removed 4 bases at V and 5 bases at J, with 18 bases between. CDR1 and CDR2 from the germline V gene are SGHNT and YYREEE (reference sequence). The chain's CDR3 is CASSARLQGGTGELFF. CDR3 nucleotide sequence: TGTGCCAGCAGCGCAAGGTTGCAGGGTGGGACCGGGGAGCTGTTTTTT.

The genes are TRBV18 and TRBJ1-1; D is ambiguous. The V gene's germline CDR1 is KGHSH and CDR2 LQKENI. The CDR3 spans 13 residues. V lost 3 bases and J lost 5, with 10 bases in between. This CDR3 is CASSPTERTEAFF. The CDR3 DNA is TGTGCCAGCTCACCCACTGAGAGGACTGAAGCTTTCTTT.

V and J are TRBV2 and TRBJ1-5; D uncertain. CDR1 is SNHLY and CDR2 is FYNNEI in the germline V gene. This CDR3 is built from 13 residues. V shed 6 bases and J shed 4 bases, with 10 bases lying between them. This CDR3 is CASSPQRNQPQHF. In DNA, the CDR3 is TGTGCCAGCAGCCCGCAGAGGAATCAGCCCCAGCATTTT.

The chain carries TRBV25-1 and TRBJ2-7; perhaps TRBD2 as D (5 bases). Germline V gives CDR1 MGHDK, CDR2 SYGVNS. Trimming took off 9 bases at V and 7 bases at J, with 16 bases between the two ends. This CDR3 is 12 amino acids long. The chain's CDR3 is CASGLSLGEQYF. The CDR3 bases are TGTGCCAGTGGACTTTCTTTAGGGGAGCAGTACTTC.

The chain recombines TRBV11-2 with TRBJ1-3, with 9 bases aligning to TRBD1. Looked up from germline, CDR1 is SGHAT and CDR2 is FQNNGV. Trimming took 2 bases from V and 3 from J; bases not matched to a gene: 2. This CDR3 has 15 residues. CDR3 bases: TGTGCCAGCAGCTTAACAGGGGGCAGTGGAAACACCATATATTTT. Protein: CASSLTGGSGNTIYF. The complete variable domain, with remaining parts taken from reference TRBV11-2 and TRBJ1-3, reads EAGVAQSPRYKIIEKRQSVAFWCNPISGHATLYWYQQILGQGPKLLIQFQNNGVVDDSQLPKDRFSAERLKGVDSTLKIQPAKLEDSAVYLCASSLTGGSGNTIYFGEGSWLTVV.

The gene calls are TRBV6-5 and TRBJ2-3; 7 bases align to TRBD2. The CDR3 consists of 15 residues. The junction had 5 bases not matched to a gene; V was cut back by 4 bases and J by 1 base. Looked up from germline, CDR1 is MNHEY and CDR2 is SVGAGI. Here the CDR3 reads CASSSTGGGTDTQYF. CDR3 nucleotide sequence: TGTGCCAGCAGTTCTACGGGGGGAGGCACAGATACGCAGTATTTT.

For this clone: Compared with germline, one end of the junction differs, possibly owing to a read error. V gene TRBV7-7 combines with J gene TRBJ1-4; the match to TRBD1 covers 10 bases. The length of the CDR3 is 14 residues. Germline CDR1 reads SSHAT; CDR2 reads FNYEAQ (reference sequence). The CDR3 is CASSPRTGGGKLFF. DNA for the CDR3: TGTGCTAGCAGCCCTAGGACAGGGGGAGGAAAACTGTTTTTT.

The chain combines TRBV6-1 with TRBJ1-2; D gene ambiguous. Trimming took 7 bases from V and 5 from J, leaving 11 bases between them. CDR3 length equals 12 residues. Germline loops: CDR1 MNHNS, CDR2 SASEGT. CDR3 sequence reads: CASTDYQYGYTF. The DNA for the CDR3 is TGTGCCAGCACCGATTACCAGTATGGCTACACCTTC.

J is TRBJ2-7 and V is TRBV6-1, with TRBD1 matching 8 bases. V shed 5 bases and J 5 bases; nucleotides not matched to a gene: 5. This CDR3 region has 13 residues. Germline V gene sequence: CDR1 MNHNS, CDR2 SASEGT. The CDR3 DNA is TGTGCCAGCAGTCCGGACAGGGCGCACGAGCAGTACTTC. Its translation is CASSPDRAHEQYF.

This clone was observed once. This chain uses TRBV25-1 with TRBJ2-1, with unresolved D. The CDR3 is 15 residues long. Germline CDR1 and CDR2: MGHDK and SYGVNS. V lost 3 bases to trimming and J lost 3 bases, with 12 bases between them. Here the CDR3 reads CASSELSHGYNEQFF. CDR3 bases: TGTGCCAGCAGTGAGCTGAGTCACGGCTACAATGAGCAGTTCTTC. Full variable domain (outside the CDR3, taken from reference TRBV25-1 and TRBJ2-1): EADIYQTPRYLVIGTGKKITLECSQTMGHDKMYWYQQDPGMELHLIHYSYGVNSTEKGDLSSESTVSRIRTEHFPLTLESARPSHTSQYLCASSELSHGYNEQFFGPGTRLTVL.

The CDR3 DNA reads as TGTGCCAGCAGCCTCGGTTCCGGACAAGCTAATGAAAAACTGTTTTTT. Encoded protein: CASSLGSGQANEKLFF. This chain uses TRBV11-2 with TRBJ1-4; TRBD1 is a possible D gene (5 bases). The CDR3 loop spans 16 amino acids. V shed 5 bases and J shed 3 bases, with 16 bases lying between them. In germline, CDR1 is SGHAT, CDR2 FQNNGV.

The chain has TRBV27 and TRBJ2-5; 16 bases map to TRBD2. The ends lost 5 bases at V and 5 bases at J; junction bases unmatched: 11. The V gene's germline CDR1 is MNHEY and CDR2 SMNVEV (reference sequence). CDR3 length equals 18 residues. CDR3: CASSPKGLAGGRGETQYF. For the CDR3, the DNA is TGTGCCAGCAGTCCAAAGGGACTAGCGGGAGGGCGGGGGGAGACCCAGTACTTC.

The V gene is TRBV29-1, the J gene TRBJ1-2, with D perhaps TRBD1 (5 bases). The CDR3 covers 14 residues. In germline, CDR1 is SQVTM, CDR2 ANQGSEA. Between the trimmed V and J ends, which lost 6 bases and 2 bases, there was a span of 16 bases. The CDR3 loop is CSVLSGVGNYGYTF. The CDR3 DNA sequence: TGCAGCGTACTTTCGGGGGTAGGGAACTATGGCTACACCTTC.

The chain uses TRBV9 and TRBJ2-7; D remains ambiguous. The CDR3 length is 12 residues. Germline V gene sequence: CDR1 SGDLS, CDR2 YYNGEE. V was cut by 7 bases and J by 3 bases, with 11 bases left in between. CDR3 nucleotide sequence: TGTGCCAGCGCGGTAGATCACTACGAGCAGTACTTC. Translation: CASAVDHYEQYF.

Here the CDR3 reads CSVEGMDREQYV. The CDR3 nucleotides read TGCAGCGTTGAAGGGATGGACAGAGAGCAGTACGTC. This sequence joins TRBV29-1 and TRBJ2-7, with a weak D call TRBD1 (6 bases). V was clipped by 1 base and J by 7 bases, with 11 bases between them. The CDR3 sequence is 12 residues long. Germline V lookup: CDR1 SQVTM, CDR2 ANQGSEA.

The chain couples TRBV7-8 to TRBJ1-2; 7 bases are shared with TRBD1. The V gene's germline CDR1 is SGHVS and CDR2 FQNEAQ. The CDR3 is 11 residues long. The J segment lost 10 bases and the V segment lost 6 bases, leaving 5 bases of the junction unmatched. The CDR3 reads CASSLTGSYTF. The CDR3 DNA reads TGTGCCAGCAGTTTGACAGGGTCCTACACCTTC. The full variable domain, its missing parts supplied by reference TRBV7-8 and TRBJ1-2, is GAGVSQSPRYKVAKRGQDVALRCDPISGHVSLFWYQQALGQGPEFLTYFQNEAQLDKSGLPSDRFFAERPEGSVSTLKIQRTQQEDSAVYLCASSLTGSYTFGSGTRLTVV.